This TCR beta chain was sequenced in a study of response to subunit inactivated influenza vaccine. Study-level points and caveats: After each seasonal influenza vaccination, few new T cells are recruited, the authors suggested.

TCRdb reprocessed the RT-PCR reads via MiXCR and lists one record per CDR3 protein. Counted here are approximately 520,000 distinct CDR3 sequences, about 17% occurring once; the ten biggest clones make up 3%. A note on this clonotype: Its antigen is undetermined.

CDR1 is SGHAT and CDR2 is FQNNGV in the germline V gene. V shed 0 bases and J shed 2 bases, with 16 bases lying between them. There are 18 residues in the CDR3. The source is a man between 50 and 69 years old who received an inactivated influenza vaccine. The chain employs TRBV11-2 and TRBJ2-2, with D possibly being TRBD1 (6 bases). The sample in question was CD4+ T cells sorted from PBMCs, obtained 23 months after vaccination. CDR3 in DNA: TGTGCCAGCAGCTTAGAAGTACAGGGCCTTCTTAACACCGGGGAGCTGTTTTTT. Translation: CASSLEVQGLLNTGELFF.